This T cell receptor beta chain was recovered during a study of T cell changes during pregnancy in multiple sclerosis. Clones were read by immunoSEQ multiplex PCR, and TCRdb kept only the in-frame ones, dropping some. In the table there are some 93,000 clones, around 92% of which are singletons. Losses at the gene ends were 6 bases for V and 5 bases for J; bases not matched to a gene: 11. Per germline, CDR1 MNHEY and CDR2 SVGAGI. The CDR3 contains 15 residues. This TCR was sampled from a female donor with multiple sclerosis, enrolled in a pregnancy study. J is TRBJ1-2 and V is TRBV6-5; TRBD1 matches at 8 bases. This specimen consisted of peripheral blood, obtained after pregnancy. The DNA of the CDR3 is TGTGCCAGCAGAAAAATAGGGACAGGACTATATGGCTACACCTTC. Translating it yields CASRKIGTGLYGYTF.